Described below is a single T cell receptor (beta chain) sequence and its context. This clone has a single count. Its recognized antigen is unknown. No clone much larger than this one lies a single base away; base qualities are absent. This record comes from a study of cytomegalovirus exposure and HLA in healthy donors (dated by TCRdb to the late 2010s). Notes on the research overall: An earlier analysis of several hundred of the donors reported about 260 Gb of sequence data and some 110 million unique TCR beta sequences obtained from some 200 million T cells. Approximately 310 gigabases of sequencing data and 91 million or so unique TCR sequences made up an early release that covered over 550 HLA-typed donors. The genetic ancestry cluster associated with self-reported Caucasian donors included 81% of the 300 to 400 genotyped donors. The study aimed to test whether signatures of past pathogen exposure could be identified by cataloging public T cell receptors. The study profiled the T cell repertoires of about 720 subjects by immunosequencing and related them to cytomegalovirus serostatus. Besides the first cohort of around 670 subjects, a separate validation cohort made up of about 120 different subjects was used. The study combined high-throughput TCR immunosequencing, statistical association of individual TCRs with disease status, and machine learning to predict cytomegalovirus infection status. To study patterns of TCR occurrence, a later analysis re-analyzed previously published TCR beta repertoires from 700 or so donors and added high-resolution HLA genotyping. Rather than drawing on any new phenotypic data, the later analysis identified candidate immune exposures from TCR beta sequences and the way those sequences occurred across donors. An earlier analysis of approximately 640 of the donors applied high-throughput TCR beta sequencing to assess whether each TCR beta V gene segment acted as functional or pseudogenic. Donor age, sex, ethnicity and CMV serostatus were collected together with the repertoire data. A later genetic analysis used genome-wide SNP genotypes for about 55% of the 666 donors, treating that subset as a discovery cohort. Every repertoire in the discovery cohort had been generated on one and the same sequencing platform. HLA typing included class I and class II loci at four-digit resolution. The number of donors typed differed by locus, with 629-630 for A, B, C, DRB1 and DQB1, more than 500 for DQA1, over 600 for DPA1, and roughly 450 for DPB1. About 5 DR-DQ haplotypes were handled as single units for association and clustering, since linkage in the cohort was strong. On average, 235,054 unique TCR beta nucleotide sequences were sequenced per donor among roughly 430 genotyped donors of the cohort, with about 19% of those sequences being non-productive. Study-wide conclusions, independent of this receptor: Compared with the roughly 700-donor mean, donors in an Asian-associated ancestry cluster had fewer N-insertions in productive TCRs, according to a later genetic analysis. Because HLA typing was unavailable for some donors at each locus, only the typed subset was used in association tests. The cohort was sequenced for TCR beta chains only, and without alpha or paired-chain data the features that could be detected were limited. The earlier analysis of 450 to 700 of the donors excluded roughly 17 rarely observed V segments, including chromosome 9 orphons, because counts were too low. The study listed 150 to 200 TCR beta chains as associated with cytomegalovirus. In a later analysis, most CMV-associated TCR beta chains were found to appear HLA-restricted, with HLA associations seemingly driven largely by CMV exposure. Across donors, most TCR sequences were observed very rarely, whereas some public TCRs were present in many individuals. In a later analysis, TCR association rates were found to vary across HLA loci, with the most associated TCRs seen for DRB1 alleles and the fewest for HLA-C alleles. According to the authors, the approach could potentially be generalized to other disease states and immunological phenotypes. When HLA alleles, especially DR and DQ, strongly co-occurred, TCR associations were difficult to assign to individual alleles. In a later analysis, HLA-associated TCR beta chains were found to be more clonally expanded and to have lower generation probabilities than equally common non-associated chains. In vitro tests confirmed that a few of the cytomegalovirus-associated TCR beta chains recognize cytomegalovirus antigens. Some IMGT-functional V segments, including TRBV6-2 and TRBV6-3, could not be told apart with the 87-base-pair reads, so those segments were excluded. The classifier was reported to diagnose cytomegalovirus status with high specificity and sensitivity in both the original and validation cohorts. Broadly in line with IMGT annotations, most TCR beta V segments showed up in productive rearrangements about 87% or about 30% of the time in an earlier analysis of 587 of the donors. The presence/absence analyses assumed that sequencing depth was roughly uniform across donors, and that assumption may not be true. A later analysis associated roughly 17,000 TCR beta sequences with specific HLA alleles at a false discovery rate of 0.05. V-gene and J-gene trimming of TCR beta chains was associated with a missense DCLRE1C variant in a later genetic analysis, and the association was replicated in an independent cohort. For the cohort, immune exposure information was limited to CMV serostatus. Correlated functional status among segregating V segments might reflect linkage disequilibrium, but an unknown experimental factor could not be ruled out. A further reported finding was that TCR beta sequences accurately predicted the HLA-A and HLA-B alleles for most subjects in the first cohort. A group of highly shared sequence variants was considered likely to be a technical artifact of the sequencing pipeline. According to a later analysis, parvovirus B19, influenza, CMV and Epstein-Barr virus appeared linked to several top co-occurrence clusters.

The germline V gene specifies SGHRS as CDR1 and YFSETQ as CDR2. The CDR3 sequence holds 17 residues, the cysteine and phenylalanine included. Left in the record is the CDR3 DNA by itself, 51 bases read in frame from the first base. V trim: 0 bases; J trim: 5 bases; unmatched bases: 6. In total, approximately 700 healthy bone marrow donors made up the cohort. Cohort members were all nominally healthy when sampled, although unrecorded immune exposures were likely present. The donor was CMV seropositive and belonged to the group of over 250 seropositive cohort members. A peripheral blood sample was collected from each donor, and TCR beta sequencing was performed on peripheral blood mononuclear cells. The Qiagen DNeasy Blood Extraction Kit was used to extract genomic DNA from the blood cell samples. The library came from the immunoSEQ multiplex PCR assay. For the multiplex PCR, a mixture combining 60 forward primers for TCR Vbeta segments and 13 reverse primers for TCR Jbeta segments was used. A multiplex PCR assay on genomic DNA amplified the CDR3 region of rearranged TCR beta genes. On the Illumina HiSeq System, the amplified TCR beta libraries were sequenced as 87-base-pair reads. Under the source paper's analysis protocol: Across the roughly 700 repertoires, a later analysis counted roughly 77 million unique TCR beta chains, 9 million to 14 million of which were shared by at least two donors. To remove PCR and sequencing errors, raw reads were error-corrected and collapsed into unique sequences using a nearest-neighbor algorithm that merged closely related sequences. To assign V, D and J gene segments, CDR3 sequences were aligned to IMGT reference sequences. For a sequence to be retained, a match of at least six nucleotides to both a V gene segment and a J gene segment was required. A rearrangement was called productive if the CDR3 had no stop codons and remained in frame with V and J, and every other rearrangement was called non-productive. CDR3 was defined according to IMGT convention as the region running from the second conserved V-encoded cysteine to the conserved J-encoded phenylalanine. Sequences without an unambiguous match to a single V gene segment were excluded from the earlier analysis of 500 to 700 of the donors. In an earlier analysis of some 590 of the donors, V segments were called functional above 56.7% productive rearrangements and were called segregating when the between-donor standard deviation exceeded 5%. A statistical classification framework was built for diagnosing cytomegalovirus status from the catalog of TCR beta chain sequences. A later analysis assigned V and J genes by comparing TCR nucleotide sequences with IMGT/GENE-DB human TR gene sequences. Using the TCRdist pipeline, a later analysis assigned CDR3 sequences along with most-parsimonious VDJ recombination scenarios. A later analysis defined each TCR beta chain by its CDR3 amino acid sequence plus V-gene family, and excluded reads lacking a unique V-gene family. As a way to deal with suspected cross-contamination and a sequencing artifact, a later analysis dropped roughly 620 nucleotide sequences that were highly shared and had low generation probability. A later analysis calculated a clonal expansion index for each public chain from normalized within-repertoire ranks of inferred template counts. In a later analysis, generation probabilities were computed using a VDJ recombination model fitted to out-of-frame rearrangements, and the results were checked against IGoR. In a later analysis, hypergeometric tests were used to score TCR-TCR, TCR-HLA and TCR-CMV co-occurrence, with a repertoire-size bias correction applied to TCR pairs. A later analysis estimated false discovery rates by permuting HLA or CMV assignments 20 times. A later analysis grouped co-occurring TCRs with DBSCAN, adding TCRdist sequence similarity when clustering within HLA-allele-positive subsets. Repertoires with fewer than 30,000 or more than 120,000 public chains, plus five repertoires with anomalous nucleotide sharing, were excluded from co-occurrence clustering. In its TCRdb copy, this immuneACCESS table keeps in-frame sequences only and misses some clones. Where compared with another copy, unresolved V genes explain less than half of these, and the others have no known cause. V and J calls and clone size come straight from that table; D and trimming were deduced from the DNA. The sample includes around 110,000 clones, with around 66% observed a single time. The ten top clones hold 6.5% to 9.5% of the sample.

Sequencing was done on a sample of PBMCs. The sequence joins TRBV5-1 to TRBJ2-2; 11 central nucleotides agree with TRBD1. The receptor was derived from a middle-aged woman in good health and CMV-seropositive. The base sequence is TGCGCCAGCAGCTTGGGTGGACAGGGGGCTTTTACCGGGGAGCTGTTTTTT. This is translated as CASSLGGQGAFTGELFF.